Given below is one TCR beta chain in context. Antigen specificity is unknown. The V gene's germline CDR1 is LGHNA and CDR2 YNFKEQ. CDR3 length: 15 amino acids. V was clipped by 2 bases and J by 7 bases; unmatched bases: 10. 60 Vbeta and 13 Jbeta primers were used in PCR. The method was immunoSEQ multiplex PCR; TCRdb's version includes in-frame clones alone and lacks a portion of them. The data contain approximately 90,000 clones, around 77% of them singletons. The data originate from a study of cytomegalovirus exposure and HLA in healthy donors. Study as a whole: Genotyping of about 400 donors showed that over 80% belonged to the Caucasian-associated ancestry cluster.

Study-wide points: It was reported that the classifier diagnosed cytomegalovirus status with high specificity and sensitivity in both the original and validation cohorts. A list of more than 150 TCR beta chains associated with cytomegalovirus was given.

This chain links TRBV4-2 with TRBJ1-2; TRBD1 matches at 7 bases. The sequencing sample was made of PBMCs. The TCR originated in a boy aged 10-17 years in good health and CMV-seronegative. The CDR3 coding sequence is TGTGCCAGCAGCCAACCCACAGGGGATATGGGTGGCTACACCTTC. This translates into CASSQPTGDMGGYTF.